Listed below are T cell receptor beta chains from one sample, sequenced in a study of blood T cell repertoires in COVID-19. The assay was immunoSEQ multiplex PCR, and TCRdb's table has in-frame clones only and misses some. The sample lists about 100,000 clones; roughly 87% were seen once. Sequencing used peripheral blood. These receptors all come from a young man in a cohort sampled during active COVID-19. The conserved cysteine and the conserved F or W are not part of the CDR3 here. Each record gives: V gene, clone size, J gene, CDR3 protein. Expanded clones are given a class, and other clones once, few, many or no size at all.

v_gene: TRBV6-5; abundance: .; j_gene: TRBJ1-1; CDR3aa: ASRDRSLNTEAF
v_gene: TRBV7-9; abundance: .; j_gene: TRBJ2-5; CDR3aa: ASSTIEQVETQY
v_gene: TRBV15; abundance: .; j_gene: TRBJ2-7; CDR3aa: ATSVTGGDSYEQY
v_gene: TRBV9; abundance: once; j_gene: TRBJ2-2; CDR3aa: ASSVIGLATGELF
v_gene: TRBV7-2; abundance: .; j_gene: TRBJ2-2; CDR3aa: ASSLQSNTGELF
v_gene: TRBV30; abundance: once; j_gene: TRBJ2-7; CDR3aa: AWRGLYEQY
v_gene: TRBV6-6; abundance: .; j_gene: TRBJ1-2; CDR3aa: ASTKAGDTTNYGYT
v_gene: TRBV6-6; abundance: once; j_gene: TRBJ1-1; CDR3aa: ASSQSRDRGVGTEAF
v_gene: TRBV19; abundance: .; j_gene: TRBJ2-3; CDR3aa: ASSLPQGDTQY
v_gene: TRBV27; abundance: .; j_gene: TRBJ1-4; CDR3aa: ASSPGWGATNEKLF
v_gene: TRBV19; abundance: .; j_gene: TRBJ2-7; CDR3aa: ASSISGVSYEQY
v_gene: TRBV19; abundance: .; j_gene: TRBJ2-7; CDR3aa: ASSNGDYSYEQY
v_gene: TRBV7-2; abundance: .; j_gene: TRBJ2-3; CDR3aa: ASSLGSPNLAGHTDTQY
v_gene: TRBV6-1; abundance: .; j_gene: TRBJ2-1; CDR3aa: ASSGRKGGLAGYNEQF
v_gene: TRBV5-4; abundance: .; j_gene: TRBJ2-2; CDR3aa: ASSFARGNTGELF
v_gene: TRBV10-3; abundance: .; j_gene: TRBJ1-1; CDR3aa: AISEYRTGESTEAF
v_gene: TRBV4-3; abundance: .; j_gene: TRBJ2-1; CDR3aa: ASSQLFGTEFNEQF
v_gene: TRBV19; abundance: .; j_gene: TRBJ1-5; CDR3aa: ASSLTGGARQPQH
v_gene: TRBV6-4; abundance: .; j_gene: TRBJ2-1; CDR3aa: ASSRTSGSYNEQF
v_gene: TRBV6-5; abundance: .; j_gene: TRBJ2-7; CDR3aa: AGMGTRDTS
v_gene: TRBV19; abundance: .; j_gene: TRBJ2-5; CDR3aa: ASSIEGTGRETQY
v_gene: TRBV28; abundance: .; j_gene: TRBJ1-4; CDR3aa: ASRPGGENEKLF
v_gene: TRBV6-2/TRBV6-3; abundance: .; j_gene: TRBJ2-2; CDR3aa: ASSYIGGSTGELF
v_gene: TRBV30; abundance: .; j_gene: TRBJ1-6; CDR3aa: AWKWGQGNSPLH
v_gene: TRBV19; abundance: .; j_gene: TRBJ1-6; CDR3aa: ASSIKWGTNSPLH
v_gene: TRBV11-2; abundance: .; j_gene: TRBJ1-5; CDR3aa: ASSLGGGPQH
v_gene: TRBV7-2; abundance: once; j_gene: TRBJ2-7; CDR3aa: ASSSNVGGYEQY
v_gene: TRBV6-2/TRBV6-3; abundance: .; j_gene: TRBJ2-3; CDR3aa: ASSYRSGTSTDTQY
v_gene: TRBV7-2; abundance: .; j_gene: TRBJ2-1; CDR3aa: ASSQGLAGGPDEQF
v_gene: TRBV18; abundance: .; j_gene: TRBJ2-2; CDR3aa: ASSPNADTNTGELF
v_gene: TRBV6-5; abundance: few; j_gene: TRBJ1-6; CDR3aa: ASSYSGTGASPLH
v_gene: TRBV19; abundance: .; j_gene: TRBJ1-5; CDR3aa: ASSGTGTQPQH
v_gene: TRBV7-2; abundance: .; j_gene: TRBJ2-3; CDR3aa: ASSTRGITSGGARDTQY